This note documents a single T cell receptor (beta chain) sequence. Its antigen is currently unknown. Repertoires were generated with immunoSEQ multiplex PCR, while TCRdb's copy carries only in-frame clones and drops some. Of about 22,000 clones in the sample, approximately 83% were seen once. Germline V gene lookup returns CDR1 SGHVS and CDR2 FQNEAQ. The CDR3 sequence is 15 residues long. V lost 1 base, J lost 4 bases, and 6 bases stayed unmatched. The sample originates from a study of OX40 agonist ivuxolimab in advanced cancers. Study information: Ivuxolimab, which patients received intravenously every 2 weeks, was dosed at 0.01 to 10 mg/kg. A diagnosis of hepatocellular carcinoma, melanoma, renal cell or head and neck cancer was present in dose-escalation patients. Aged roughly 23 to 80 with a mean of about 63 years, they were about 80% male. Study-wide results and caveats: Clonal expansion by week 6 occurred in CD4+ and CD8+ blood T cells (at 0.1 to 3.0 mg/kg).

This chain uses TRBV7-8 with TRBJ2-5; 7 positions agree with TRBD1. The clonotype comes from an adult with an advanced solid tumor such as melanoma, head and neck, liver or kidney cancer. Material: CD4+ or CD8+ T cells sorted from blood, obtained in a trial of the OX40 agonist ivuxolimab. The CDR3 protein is CASSLGQGNVETQYF. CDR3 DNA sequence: TGTGCCAGCAGCTTAGGACAGGGAAACGTAGAGACCCAGTACTTC. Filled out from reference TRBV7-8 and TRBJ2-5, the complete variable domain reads GAGVSQSPRYKVAKRGQDVALRCDPISGHVSLFWYQQALGQGPEFLTYFQNEAQLDKSGLPSDRFFAERPEGSVSTLKIQRTQQEDSAVYLCASSLGQGNVETQYFGPGTRLLVL.